A selection of T cell receptor beta chains follows, all from one sample in a study of blood T cells in healthy people across ages. One entry per CDR3 protein results from TCRdb running MiXCR on the 5' RACE reads. Of 950,000 to 1,200,000 distinct CDR3 sequences in the sample, more than 30% were seen once. Sequenced input: blood. These receptors all stem from a man between 18 and 35 years old in good health. The CDR3 runs from the conserved cysteine through the conserved F or W. Each record gives: J gene, V gene, CDR3 protein.

j_gene: TRBJ1-1
v_gene: TRBV10-2
CDR3aa: CASSALQGRYTEAFF

j_gene: TRBJ2-7
v_gene: TRBV6-2/TRBV6-3
CDR3aa: CASSYPTSTGTVSYEQYF

j_gene: TRBJ2-5
v_gene: TRBV20-1
CDR3aa: CSAIDRGTHNEQYF

j_gene: TRBJ1-2
v_gene: TRBV7-9
CDR3aa: CASRMDGVYGYTF

j_gene: TRBJ1-2
v_gene: TRBV29-1
CDR3aa: CSVAVGPTYGYTF

j_gene: TRBJ1-2
v_gene: TRBV29-1
CDR3aa: CSVPTSLSYGYTF

j_gene: TRBJ2-4
v_gene: TRBV24-1
CDR3aa: CATRGRGATQYLAKNIQYF

j_gene: TRBJ1-5
v_gene: TRBV20-1
CDR3aa: CSASPLSNQPQHF

j_gene: TRBJ1-1
v_gene: TRBV4-1
CDR3aa: CASSPSSRGNTEAFF

j_gene: TRBJ2-7
v_gene: TRBV13
CDR3aa: CASSLGLVQTYEQYF

j_gene: TRBJ1-6
v_gene: TRBV18
CDR3aa: CASSPKQGPPYLPLHF

j_gene: .
v_gene: TRBV4-2
CDR3aa: CASSQELADSYNEQYF

j_gene: TRBJ1-4
v_gene: TRBV4-2
CDR3aa: CATSSRGQGNEKLFF

j_gene: TRBJ1-2
v_gene: TRBV25-1
CDR3aa: CASSDEGPNYGYTF

j_gene: TRBJ1-2
v_gene: TRBV12-3/TRBV12-4
CDR3aa: CASSRTGEGYTF

j_gene: TRBJ1-4
v_gene: TRBV29-1
CDR3aa: CSVGRTGVNEKLFF

j_gene: TRBJ1-1
v_gene: TRBV4-1
CDR3aa: CASSQDETVNTEAFF

j_gene: TRBJ2-1
v_gene: TRBV4-2
CDR3aa: CASSQERDYNEQFF

j_gene: TRBJ1-4
v_gene: TRBV3-1
CDR3aa: CASSQELRQGNEKLFF